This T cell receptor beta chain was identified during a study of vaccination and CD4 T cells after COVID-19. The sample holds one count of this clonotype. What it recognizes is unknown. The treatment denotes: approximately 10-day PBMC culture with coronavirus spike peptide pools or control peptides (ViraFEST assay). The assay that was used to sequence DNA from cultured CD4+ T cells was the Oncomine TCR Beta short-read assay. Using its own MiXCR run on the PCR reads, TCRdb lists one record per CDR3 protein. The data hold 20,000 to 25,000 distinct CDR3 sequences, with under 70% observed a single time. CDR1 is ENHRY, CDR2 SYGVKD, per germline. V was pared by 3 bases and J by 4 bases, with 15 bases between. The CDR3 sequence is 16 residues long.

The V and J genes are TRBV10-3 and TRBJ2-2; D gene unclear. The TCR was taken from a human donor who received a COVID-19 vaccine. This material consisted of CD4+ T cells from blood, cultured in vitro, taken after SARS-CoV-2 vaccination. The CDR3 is CAISEDGAARTGELFF. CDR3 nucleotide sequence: TGTGCCATCAGTGAAGATGGAGCAGCACGCACCGGGGAGCTGTTTTTT.